One and the same sample provided the 9 T cell receptor beta chains below, sequenced in a study of blood T cell repertoires in COVID-19. Assay used: immunoSEQ multiplex PCR; TCRdb lists only in-frame clones, some missing. The profile shows under 300,000 clones, approximately 91% of them singletons. What was sequenced was PBMCs or T cells enriched from blood (not recorded which). These receptors all stem from a woman between 35 and 50 years old with acute COVID-19.

The V and J genes are TRBV7-2 and TRBJ1-3; 7 bases fit TRBD1. The ends lost 5 bases at V and 2 bases at J; junction bases unmatched: 3. This CDR3 contains 14 residues. The germline V gene encodes CDR1 SGHTA and CDR2 FQGNSA. CDR3 residues: CASSQGQPGNTIYF. CDR3 nucleotides: TGTGCCAGCAGCCAGGGACAGCCTGGAAACACCATATATTTT.

The V call is TRBV28, the J call TRBJ1-2; D remains unclear. Trimming stripped 5 bases from V and 8 bases from J, with 15 bases between. The length of the CDR3 is 13 residues. Per the germline V gene, CDR1 is MDHEN and CDR2 is SYDVKM. The CDR3 nucleotides are TGTGCCAGCAGTCCCCAAACATCATCCGGCTACACCTTC. It yields the protein CASSPQTSSGYTF.

This clone appeared once. The junction does not match germline at one end; this may be a read error. The chain has TRBV6-1 and TRBJ1-5, with 7 bases identical to TRBD1. This CDR3 has 16 amino acids. CDR1 is MNHNS, CDR2 SASEGT, per germline. The CDR3 reads CASSEARRTGNQPQHF. The CDR3 region has the DNA TGTGCCAGCAGTGAAGCGCGACGGACAGGTAATCAACCCCAGCATTTT.

The chain employs TRBV30 and TRBJ1-2; tentatively, D is TRBD1 (6 bases). Trimming shortened V by 0 bases and J by 8 bases, and 10 bases separated the two germline ends. The germline V gene encodes CDR1 GTSNPN and CDR2 SVGIG (reference sequence). The CDR3 is 12 residues long. The CDR3 spells CAWSVQGEGYTF. CDR3 DNA: TGTGCCTGGAGTGTACAGGGTGAAGGCTACACCTTC.

The chain joins TRBV30 to TRBJ2-5, with 7 bases lining up with TRBD2. Trimming took 0 bases from V and 6 from J; bases not matched to a gene: 1. CDR1 is GTSNPN and CDR2 is SVGIG in the germline V gene (reference sequence). The CDR3 is 12 residues long. The CDR3 here is CAWSVLAKTQYF. In nucleotides, the CDR3 is TGTGCCTGGAGTGTACTAGCGAAGACCCAGTACTTC.

The chain has TRBV19 and TRBJ1-5; 7 bases match TRBD1. The V gene end was trimmed by 6 bases and the J gene end by 2 bases; junction bases not matched to a gene: 1. This CDR3 is 13 amino acids long. Germline V gene lookup returns CDR1 LNHDA and CDR2 SQIVND (reference sequence). CDR3: CASSGTGNQPQHF. CDR3 nucleotides: TGTGCCAGTAGCGGGACAGGCAATCAGCCCCAGCATTTT.

The J gene is TRBJ2-2, the V gene TRBV28; 11 positions match TRBD2. The CDR3 contains 15 residues. Germline V gene sequence: CDR1 MDHEN, CDR2 SYDVKM. Unmatched junction bases numbered 3, after V lost 8 bases and J lost 1 base. The CDR3: CASAGLAVNTGELFF. In nucleotides, the CDR3 is TGTGCCAGCGCGGGACTAGCGGTGAACACCGGGGAGCTGTTTTTT.

The chain has TRBV2 and TRBJ1-1; possible D gene TRBD1, 6 bases. This CDR3 comprises 13 residues. With 8 bases removed from V and 4 bases from J, the gap between germline ends came to 14 bases. From germline, CDR1 is SNHLY and CDR2 FYNNEI. CDR3 in amino acids: CASGGALGTEAFF. As DNA, the CDR3 is TGTGCCAGCGGGGGGGCGTTGGGCACTGAAGCTTTCTTT.

The J gene is TRBJ1-1, the V gene TRBV7-2; D is possibly TRBD1 (5 bases). The CDR3 sequence is 13 residues long. CDR1 and CDR2 (germline): SGHTA, FQGNSA. Trimming removed 2 bases from V and 7 bases from J, with 11 bases in between. CDR3 DNA: TGTGCCAGCAGCTTATCATCGGGGGGTGAAGCTTTCTTT. Residues: CASSLSSGGEAFF.